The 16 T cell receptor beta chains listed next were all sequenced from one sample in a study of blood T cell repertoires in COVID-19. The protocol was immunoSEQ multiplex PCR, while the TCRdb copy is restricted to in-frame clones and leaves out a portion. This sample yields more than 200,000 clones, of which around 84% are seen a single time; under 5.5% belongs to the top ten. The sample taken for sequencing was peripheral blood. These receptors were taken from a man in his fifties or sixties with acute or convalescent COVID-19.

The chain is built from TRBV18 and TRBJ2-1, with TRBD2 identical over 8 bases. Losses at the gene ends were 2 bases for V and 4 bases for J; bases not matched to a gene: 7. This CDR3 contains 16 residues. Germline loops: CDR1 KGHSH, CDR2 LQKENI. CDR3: CASSPGRSGGYNEQFF. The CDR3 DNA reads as TGTGCCAGCTCACCAGGTAGAAGCGGGGGTTACAATGAGCAGTTCTTC.

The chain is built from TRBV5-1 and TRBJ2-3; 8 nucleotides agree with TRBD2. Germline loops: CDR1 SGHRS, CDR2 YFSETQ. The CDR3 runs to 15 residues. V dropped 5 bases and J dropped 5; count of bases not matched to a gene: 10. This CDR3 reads CASSLSGTSEDTQYF. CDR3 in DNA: TGCGCCAGCAGTTTATCCGGGACTAGTGAAGATACGCAGTATTTT.

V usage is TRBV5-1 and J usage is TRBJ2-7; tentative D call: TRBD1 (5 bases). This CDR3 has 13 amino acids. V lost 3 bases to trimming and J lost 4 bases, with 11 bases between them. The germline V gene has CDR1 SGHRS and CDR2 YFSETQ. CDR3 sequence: CASSWGQGYEQYF. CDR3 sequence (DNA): TGCGCCAGCAGCTGGGGCCAGGGTTACGAGCAGTACTTC. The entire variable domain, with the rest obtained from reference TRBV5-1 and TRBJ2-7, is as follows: KAGVTQTPRYLIKTRGQQVTLSCSPISGHRSVSWYQQTPGQGLQFLFEYFSETQRNKGNFPGRFSGRQFSNSRSEMNVSTLELGDSALYLCASSWGQGYEQYFGPGTRLTVT.

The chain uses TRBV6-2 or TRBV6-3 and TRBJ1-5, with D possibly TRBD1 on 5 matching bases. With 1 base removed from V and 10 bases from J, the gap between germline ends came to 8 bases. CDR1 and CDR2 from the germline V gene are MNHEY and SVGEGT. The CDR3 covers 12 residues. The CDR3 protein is CASSYLGGPQHF. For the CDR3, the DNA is TGTGCCAGCAGTTACTTGGGGGGACCCCAGCATTTT.

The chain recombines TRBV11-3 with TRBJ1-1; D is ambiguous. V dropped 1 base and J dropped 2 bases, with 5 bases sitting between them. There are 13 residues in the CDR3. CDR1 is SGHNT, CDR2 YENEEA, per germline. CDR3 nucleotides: TGTGCCAGCAGCTTAGGACTTAACACTGAAGCTTTCTTT. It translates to CASSLGLNTEAFF.

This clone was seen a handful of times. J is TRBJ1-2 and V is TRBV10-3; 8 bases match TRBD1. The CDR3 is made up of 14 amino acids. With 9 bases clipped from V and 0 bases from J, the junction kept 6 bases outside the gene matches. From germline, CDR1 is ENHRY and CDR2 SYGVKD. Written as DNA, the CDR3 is TGTGCCATTCGGACAGGGACGACTAACTATGGCTACACCTTC. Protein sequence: CAIRTGTTNYGYTF.

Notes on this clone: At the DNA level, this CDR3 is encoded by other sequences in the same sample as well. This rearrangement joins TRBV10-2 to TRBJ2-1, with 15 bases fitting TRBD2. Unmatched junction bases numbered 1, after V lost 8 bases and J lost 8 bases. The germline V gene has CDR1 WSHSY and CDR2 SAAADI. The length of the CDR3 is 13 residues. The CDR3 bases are TGCGCCAGCCGGACTAGCGGGGGGGATGAGCAGTTCTTC. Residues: CASRTSGGDEQFF.

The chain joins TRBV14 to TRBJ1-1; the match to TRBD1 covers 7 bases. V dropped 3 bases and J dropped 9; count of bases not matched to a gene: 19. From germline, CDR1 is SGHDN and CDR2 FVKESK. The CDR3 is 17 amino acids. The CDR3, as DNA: TGTGCCAGCAGCCAGGCTACAGGGGACGCAGGGAAACCAAAAGCTTTCTTT. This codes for CASSQATGDAGKPKAFF. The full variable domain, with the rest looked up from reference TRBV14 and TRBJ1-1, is EAGVTQFPSHSVIEKGQTVTLRCDPISGHDNLYWYRRVMGKEIKFLLHFVKESKQDESGMPNNRFLAERTGGTYSTLKVQPAELEDSGVYFCASSQATGDAGKPKAFFGQGTRLTVV.

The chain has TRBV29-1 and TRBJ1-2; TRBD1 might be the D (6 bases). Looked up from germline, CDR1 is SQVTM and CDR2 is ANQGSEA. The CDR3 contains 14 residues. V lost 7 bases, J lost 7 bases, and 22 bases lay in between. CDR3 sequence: CSAEDLGGAGGYTF. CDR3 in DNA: TGCAGCGCCGAAGATCTGGGGGGGGCTGGTGGCTACACCTTC.

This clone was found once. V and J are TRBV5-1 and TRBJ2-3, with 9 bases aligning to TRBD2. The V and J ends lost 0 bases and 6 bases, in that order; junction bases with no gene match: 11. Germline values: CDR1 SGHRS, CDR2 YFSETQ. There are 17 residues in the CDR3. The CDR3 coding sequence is TGCGCCAGCAGCTTGGCTCGCGGGCGGGGGGGTACGGATACGCAGTATTTT. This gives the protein CASSLARGRGGTDTQYF.

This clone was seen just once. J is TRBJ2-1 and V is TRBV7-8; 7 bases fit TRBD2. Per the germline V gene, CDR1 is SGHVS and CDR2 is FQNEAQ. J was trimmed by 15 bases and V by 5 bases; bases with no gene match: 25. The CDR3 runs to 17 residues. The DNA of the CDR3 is TGTGCCAGCAGCCCACTCCGGAGCGGGGTTTCCTACAATGAGATGTTCTTC. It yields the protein CASSPLRSGVSYNEMFF.

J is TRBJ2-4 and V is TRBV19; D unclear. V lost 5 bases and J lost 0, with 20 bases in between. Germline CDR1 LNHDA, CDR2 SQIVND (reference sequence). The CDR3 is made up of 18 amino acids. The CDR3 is CASSPLSGRAQAKNIQYF. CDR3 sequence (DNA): TGTGCCAGTAGTCCCCTCTCGGGTAGAGCGCAAGCCAAAAACATTCAGTACTTC.

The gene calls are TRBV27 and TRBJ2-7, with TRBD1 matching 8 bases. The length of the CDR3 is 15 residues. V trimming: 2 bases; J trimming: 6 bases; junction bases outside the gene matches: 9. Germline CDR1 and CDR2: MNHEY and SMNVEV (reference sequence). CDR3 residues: CASSLGWQGAFEQYF. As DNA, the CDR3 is TGTGCCAGCAGTTTAGGCTGGCAGGGGGCGTTCGAGCAGTACTTC.

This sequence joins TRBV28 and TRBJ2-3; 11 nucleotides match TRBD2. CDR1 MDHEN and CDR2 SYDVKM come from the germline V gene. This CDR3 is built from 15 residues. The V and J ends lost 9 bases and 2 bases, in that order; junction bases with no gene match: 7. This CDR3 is CASSHSGRVTDTQYF. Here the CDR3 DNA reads TGTGCCAGTTCCCATAGCGGGAGGGTCACAGATACGCAGTATTTT.

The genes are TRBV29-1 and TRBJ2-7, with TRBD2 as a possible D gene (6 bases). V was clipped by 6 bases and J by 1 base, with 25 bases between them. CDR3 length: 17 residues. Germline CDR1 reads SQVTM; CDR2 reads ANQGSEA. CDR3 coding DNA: TGCAGCGTGCGCGGCCGACGCGGGGCACCTTCTTCCTACGAGCAGTACTTC. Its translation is CSVRGRRGAPSSYEQYF.

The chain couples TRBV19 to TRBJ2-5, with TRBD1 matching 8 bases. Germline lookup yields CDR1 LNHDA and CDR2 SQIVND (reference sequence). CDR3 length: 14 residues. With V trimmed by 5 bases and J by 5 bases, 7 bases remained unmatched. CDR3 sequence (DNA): TGTGCCAGTAGTGCGGACAGGGAAGGGGAGACCCAGTACTTC. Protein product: CASSADREGETQYF. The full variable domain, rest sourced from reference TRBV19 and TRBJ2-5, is DGGITQSPKYLFRKEGQNVTLSCEQNLNHDAMYWYRQDPGQGLRLIYYSQIVNDFQKGDIAEGYSVSREKKESFPLTVTSAQKNPTAFYLCASSADREGETQYFGPGTRLLVL.